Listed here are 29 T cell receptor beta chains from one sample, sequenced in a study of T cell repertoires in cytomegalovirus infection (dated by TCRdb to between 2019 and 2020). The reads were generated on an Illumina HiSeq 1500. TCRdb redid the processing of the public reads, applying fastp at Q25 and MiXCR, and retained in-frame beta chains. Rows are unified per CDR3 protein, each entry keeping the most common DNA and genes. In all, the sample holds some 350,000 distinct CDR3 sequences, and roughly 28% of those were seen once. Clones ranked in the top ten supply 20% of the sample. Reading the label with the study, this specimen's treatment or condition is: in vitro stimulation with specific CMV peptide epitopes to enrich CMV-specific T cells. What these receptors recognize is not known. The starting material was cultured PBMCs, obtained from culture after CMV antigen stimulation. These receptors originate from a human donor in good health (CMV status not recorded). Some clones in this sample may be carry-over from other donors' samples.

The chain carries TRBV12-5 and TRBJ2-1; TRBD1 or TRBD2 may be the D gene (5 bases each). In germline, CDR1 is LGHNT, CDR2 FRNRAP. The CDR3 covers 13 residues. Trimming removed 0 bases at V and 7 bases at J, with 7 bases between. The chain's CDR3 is CASGLVGVNEQFF. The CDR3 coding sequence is TGTGCTAGTGGTTTGGTGGGGGTAAATGAGCAGTTCTTC.

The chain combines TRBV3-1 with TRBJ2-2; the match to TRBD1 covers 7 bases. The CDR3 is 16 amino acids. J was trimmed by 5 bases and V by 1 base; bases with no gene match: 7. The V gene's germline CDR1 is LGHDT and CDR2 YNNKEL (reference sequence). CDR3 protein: CASSQGGTVGTGELFF. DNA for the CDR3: TGTGCCAGCAGCCAAGGAGGGACAGTCGGGACCGGGGAGCTGTTTTTT.

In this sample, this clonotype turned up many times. The CDR3 coding sequence is TGTGCCAGCAGCTTATTCGAAGACAGGCGAGGTACTGAAGCTTTCTTT. Its translation: CASSLFEDRRGTEAFF. V is TRBV7-6 and J is TRBJ1-1, with TRBD1 as a possible D gene (6 bases). The V and J ends lost 2 bases and 5 bases respectively, with 18 bases between them. Per the germline V gene, CDR1 is SGHVS and CDR2 is FNYEAQ. The CDR3 has 16 residues.

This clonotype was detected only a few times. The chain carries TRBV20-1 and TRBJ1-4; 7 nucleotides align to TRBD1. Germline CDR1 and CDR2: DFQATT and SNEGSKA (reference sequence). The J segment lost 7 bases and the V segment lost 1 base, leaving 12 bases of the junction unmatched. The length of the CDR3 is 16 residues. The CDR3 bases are TGCAGTGCTAGAGGGTTAGACAGGGCAGGTGGTGAAAAACTGTTTTTT. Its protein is CSARGLDRAGGEKLFF.

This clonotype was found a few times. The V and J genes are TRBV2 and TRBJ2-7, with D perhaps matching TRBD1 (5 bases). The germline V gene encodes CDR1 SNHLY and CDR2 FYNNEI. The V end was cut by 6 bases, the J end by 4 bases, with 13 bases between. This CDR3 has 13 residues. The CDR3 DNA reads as TGTGCCAGCAGAGACAGTGCCTCTTACGAGCAGTACTTC. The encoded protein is CASRDSASYEQYF. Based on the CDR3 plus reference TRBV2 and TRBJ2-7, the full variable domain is EPEVTQTPSHQVTQMGQEVILRCVPISNHLYFYWYRQILGQKVEFLVSFYNNEISEKSEIFDDQFSVERPDGSNFTLKIRSTKLEDSAMYFCASRDSASYEQYFGPGTRLTVT.

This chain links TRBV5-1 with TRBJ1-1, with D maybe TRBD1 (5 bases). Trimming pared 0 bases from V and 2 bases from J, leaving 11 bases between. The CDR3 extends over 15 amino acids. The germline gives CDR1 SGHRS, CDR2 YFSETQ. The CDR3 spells CASSLATGLNTEAFF. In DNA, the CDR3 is TGCGCCAGCAGCTTGGCCACGGGGCTAAACACTGAAGCTTTCTTT.

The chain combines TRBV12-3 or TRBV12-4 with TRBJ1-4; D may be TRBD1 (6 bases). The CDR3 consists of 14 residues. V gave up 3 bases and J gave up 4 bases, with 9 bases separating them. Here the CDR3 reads CASSFGRGNEKLFF. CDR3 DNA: TGTGCCAGCAGTTTTGGCAGGGGTAATGAAAAACTGTTTTTT.

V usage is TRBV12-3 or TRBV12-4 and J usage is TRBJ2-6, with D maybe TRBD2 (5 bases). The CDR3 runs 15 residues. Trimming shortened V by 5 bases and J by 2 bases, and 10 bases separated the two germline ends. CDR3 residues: CASSTGLAGANVLTF. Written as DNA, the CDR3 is TGTGCCAGCAGTACTGGACTGGCTGGGGCCAACGTCCTGACTTTC.

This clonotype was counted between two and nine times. The CDR3 loop is CSVRAWGDTEAFF. CDR3 sequence (DNA): TGCAGCGTTCGGGCCTGGGGGGACACTGAAGCTTTCTTT. The chain couples TRBV29-1 to TRBJ1-1, with D tentatively TRBD1 (5 bases). The V gene lost 5 bases and the J gene lost 3 bases, with 13 bases spanning the gap. This CDR3 is built from 13 residues. CDR1 and CDR2 (germline): SQVTM, ANQGSEA.

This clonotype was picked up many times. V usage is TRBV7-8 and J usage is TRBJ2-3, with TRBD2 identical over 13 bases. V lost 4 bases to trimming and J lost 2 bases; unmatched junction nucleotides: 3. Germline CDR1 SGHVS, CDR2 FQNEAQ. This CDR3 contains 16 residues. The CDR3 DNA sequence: TGTGCCAGCAGCTCGACTAGCGGGGGGATCACAGATACGCAGTATTTT. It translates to CASSSTSGGITDTQYF.

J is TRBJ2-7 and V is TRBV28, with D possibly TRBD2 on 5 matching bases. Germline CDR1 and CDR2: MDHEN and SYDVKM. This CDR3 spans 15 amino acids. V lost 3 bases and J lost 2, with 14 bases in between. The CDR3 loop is CASSFPGGWTYEQYF. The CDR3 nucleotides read TGTGCCAGCAGTTTCCCTGGCGGGTGGACCTACGAGCAGTACTTC.

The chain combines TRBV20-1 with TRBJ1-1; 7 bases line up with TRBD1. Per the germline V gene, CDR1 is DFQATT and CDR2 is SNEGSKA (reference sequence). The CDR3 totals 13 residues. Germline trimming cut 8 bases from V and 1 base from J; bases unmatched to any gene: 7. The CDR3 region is CSQDRRGNTEAFF. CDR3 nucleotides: TGCAGTCAGGACAGGCGAGGGAACACTGAAGCTTTCTTT.

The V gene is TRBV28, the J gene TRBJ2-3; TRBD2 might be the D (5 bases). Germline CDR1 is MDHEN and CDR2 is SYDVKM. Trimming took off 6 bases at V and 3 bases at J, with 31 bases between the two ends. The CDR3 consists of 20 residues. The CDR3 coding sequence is TGTGCCAGCAGCCTCGGGCTAGCCCTAAACTTGGGTCAGACGACAGATACGCAGTATTTT. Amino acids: CASSLGLALNLGQTTDTQYF.

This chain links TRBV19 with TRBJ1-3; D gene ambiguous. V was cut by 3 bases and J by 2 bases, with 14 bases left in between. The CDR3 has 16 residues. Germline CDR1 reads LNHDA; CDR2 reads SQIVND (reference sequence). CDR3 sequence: CASSISPASAGNTIYF. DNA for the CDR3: TGTGCCAGTAGTATCTCCCCGGCCAGTGCTGGAAACACCATATATTTT.

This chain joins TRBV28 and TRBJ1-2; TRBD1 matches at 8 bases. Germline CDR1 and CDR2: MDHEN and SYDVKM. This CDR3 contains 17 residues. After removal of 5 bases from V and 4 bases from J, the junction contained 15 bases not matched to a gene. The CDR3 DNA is TGTGCCAGCAGTCTCGGACAGGGCATACAGGGCTTCTATGGCTACACCTTC. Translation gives CASSLGQGIQGFYGYTF.

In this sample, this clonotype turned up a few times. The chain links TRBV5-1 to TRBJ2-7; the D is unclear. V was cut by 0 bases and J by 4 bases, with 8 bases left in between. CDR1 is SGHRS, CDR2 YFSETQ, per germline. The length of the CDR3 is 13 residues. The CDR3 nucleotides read TGCGCCAGCAGCTTGGAAGTCAGTTACGAGCAGTACTTC. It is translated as CASSLEVSYEQYF.

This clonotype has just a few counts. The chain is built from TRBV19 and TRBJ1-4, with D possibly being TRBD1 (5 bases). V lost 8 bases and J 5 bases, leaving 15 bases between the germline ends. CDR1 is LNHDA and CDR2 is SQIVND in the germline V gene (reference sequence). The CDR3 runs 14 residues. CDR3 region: CASRPPGSNEKLFF. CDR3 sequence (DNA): TGTGCCAGTCGCCCGCCAGGGTCAAATGAAAAACTGTTTTTT.

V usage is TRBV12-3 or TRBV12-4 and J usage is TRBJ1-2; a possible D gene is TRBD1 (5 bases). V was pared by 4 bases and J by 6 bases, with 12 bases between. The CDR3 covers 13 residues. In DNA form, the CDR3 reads TGTGCCAGCAGTTCCCGGGGACTGAATGGCTACACCTTC. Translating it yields CASSSRGLNGYTF.

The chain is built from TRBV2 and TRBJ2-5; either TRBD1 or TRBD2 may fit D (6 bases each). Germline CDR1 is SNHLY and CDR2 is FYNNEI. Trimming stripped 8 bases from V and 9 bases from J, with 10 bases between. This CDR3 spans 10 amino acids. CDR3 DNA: TGTGCCAGCCTGGAGGGGGCCCAGTACTTC. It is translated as CASLEGAQYF.

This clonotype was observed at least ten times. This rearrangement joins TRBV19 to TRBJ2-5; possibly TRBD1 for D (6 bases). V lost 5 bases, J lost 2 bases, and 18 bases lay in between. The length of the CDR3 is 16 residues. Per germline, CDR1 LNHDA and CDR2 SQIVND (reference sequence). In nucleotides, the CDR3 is TGTGCCAGTAGTCCCCGAGGGGGATGGGGACAAGAGACCCAGTACTTC. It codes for CASSPRGGWGQETQYF.

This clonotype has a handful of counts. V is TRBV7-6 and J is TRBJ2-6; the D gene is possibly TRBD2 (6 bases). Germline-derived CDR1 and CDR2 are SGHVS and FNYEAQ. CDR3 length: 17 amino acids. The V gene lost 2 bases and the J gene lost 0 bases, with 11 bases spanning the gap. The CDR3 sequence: CASSLTRGISGANVLTF. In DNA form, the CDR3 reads TGTGCCAGCAGCTTAACTCGGGGGATCTCTGGGGCCAACGTCCTGACTTTC.

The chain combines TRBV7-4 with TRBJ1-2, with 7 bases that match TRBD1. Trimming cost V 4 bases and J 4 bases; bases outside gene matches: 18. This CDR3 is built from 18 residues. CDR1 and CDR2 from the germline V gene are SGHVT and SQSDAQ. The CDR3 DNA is TGTGCCAGCAGCTCCCATAATCGATACAGGGGAAGTTCCTATGGCTACACCTTC. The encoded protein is CASSSHNRYRGSSYGYTF.

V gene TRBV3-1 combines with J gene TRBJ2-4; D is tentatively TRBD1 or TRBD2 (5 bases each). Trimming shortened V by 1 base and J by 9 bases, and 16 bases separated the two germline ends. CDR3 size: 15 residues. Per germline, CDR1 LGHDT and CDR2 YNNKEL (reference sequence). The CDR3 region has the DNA TGTGCCAGCAGCCAAGCACGCCGGGGCGGGCTCATTCAGTACTTC. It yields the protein CASSQARRGGLIQYF.

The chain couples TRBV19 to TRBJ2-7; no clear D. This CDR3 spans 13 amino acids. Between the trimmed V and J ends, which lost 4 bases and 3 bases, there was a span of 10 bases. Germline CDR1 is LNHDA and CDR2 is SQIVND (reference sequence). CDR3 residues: CASSTGSLYEQYF. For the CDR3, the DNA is TGTGCCAGTAGTACGGGTAGTCTCTACGAGCAGTACTTC.

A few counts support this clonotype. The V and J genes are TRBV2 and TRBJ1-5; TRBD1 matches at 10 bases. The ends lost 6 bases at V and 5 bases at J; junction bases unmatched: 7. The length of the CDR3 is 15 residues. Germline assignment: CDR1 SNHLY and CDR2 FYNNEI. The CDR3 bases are TGTGCCAGCAGCGGACAGGGGACAGGGGATCAGCCCCAGCATTTT. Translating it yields CASSGQGTGDQPQHF.

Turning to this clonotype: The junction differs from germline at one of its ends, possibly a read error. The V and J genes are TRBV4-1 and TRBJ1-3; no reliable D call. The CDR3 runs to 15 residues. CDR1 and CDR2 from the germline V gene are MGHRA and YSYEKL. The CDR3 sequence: CASSQVAGLGNTLYF. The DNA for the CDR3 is TGCGCCAGCAGCCAAGTCGCGGGTCTTGGAAACACCCTATATTTT.

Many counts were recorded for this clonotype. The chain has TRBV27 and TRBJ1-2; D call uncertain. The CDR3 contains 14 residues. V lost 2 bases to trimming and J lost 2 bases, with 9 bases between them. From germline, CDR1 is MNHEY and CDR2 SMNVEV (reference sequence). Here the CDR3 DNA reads TGTGCCAGCAGTTTAACCGCCTCAAACTATGGCTACACCTTC. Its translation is CASSLTASNYGYTF.

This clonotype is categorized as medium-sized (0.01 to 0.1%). CDR3 sequence reads: CASSFWAGGQFF. The CDR3 DNA sequence: TGTGCCAGCAGCTTTTGGGCCGGAGGGCAGTTCTTC. The rearrangement uses TRBV7-2 and TRBJ2-1; D perhaps matches TRBD2 (5 bases). CDR1 and CDR2 from the germline V gene are SGHTA and FQGNSA. CDR3 size: 12 residues. Trimming removed 3 bases at V and 12 bases at J, with 12 bases between. The variable domain in full, completed from reference TRBV7-2 and TRBJ2-1, reads GAGVSQSPSNKVTEKGKDVELRCDPISGHTALYWYRQSLGQGLEFLIYFQGNSAPDKSGLPSDRFSAERTGGSVSTLTIQRTQQEDSAVYLCASSFWAGGQFFGPGTRLTVL.

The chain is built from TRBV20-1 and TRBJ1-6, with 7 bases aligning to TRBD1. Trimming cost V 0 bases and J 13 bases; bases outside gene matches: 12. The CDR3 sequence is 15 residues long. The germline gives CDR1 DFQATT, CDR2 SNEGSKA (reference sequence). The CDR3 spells CSARDPETGKEPLHF. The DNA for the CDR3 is TGCAGTGCTAGAGATCCGGAGACAGGGAAAGAGCCCCTCCACTTT.